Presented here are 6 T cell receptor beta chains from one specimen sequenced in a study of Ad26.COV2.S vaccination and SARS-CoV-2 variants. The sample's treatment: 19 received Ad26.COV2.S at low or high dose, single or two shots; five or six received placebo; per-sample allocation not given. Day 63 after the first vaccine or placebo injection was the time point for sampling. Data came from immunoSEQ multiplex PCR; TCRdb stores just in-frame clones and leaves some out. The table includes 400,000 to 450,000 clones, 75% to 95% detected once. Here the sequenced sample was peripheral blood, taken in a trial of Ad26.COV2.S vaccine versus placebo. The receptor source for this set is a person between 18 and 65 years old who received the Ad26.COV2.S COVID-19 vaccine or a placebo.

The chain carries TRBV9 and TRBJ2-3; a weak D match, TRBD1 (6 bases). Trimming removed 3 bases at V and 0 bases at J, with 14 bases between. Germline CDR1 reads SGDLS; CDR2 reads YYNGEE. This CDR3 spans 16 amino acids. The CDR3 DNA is TGTGCCAGCAGCGCTACTCAGGGGTATAGCACAGATACGCAGTATTTT. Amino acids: CASSATQGYSTDTQYF.

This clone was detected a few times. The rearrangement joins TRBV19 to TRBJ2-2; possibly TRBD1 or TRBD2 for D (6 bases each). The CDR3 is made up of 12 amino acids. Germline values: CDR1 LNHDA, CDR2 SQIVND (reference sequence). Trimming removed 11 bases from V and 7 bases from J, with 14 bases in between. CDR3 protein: CAVRGAYGELFF. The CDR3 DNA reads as TGTGCCGTTAGGGGGGCATACGGGGAGCTGTTTTTT.

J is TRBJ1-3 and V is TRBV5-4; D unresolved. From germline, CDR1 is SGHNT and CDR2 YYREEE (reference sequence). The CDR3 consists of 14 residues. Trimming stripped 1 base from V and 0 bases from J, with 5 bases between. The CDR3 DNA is TGTGCCAGCAGCTTGTTTCACTCTGGAAACACCATATATTTT. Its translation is CASSLFHSGNTIYF.

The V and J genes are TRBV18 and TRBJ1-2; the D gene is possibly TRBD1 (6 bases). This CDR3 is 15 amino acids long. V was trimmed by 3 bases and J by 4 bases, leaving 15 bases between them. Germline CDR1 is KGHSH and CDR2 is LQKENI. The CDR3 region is CASSPLQGTAYGYTF. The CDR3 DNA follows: TGTGCCAGCTCACCTCTCCAGGGGACGGCCTATGGCTACACCTTC.

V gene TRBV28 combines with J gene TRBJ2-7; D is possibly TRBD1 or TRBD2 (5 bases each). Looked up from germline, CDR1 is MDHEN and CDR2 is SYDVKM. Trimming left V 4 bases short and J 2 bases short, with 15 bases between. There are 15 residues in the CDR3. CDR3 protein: CASSSSGTVTYEQYF. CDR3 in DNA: TGTGCCAGCAGTTCCTCCGGGACGGTTACCTACGAGCAGTACTTC. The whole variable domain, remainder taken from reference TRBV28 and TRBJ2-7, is DVKVTQSSRYLVKRTGEKVFLECVQDMDHENMFWYRQDPGLGLRLIYFSYDVKMKEKGDIPEGYSVSREKKERFSLILESASTNQTSMYLCASSSSGTVTYEQYFGPGTRLTVT.

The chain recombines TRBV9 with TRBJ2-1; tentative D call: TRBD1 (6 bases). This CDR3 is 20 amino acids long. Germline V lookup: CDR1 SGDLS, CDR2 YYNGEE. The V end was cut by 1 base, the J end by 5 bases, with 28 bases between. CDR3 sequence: CASSVSPSTPRGRNHNEQFF. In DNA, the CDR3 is TGTGCCAGCAGCGTATCCCCCTCGACTCCCAGGGGCCGTAATCACAATGAGCAGTTCTTC.